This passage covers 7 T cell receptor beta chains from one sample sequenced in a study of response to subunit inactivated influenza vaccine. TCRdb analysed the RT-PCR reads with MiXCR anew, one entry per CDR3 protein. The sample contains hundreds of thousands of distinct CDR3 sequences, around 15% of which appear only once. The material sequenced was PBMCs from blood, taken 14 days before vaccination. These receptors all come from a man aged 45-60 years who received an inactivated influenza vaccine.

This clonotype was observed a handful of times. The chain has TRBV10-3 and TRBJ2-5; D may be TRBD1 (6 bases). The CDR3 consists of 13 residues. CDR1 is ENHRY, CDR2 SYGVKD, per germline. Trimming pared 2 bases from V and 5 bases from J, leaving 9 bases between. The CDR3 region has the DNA TGTGCCATCAGTGAGGGACAGTTGGAGACCCAGTACTTC. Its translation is CAISEGQLETQYF.

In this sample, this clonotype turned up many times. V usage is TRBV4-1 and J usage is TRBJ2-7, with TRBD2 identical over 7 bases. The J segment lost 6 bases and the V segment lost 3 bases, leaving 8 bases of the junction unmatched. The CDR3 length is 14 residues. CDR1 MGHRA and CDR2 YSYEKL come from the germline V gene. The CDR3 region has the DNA TGCGCCAGCAGCCAGAGGGAGGGCACAGGCGAGCAGTACTTC. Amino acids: CASSQREGTGEQYF.

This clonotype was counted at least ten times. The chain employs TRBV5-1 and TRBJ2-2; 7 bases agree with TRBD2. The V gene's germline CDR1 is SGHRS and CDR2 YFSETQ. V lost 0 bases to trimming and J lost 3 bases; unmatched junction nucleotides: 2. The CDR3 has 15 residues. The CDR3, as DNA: TGCGCCAGCAGCTTGGCGGGAGGTTACACCGGGGAGCTGTTTTTT. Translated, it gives CASSLAGGYTGELFF. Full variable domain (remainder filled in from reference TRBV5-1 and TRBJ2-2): KAGVTQTPRYLIKTRGQQVTLSCSPISGHRSVSWYQQTPGQGLQFLFEYFSETQRNKGNFPGRFSGRQFSNSRSEMNVSTLELGDSALYLCASSLAGGYTGELFFGEGSRLTVL.

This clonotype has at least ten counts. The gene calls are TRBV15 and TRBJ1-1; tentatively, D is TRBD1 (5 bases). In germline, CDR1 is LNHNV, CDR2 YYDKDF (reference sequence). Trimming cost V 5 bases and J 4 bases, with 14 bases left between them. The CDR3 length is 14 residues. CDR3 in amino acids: CATSVFGGTTEAFF. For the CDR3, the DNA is TGTGCCACCAGCGTTTTTGGGGGGACCACTGAAGCTTTCTTT.

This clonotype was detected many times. The CDR3 DNA sequence: TGTGCCAGCAGGAACAGGGGTGAAGCTTTCTTT. Protein: CASRNRGEAFF. The J gene is TRBJ1-1, the V gene TRBV12-3 or TRBV12-4; 7 bases agree with TRBD1. Trimming cost V 6 bases and J 7 bases; bases outside gene matches: 2. This CDR3 spans 11 amino acids.

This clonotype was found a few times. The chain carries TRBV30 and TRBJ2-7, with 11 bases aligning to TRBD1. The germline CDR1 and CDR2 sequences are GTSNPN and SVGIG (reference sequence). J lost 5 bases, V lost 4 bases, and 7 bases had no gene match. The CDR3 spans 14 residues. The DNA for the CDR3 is TGTGCCTGGATTCGCAGGACAGGGGGCCACGAGCAGTACTTC. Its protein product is CAWIRRTGGHEQYF.

The CDR3, as DNA: TGCAGTGCTAGTGATACGGCAGCAGATACGCAGTATTTT. Translation gives CSASDTAADTQYF. This chain uses TRBV20-1 with TRBJ2-3; D is ambiguous. The germline V and J ends were trimmed by 3 bases and 4 bases, with 11 bases remaining between them. Germline values: CDR1 DFQATT, CDR2 SNEGSKA (reference sequence). There are 13 residues in the CDR3.